This record looks at one TCR beta chain sequence and its context. The V gene end was trimmed by 6 bases and the J gene end by 5 bases; junction bases not matched to a gene: 12. Germline lookup yields CDR1 MDHEN and CDR2 SYDVKM. The length of the CDR3 is 15 residues. The data derive from a study of technical replicates of blood from several donors. TCRdb keeps only in-frame clones here, not all; method: immunoSEQ multiplex PCR. This table holds about 80,000 clones, more than 85% found once. This chain joins TRBV28 and TRBJ2-7; 8 bases map to TRBD2. This sequence was found in a human donor in good health. Material: T cells isolated from PBMCs. The CDR3 DNA reads as TGTGCCAGCAGCCCCTTAGCGGGGAGGGGGAACGAGCAGTACTTC. Its protein is CASSPLAGRGNEQYF.